This T cell receptor (gamma chain) comes out of a study of intestinal T cells in coeliac disease. Notes on the study in general: TRG-based classification had a reported leave-one-out accuracy of around 90%.

Turning to this clone: As yet, its antigen is unknown.

LymphoTrack primers amplified TRG sequences from roughly 190 ng of biopsy DNA. TCRdb reanalysed the multiplex PCR reads with CATT. The table includes 850 to 900 gamma-chain clones, around 58% detected once. Each case's genomic DNA was extracted from ten roughly 4.5-µm formalin-fixed paraffin-embedded scrolls. The samples were fully anonymised formalin-fixed paraffin-embedded duodenal biopsies left over from diagnostic use. The V gene end was trimmed by 7 bases and the J gene end by 6 bases; junction bases not matched to a gene: 9. CDR1 VENAVY and CDR2 YDSYNSRV come from the germline V gene. The CDR3 spans 12 residues.

The sequenced material came from a duodenal biopsy. This receptor was obtained from a human donor with celiac disease. The rearrangement uses TRGV8 and TRGJ1 or TRGJ2. Written as DNA, the CDR3 is TGTGCCACCTGTGAATTTATTTATAAGAAACTCTTT. Its protein is CATCEFIYKKLF.